This T cell receptor beta chain is from a study of early T cells in non-severe SARS-CoV-2 infection. In the study overall: With bulk RNA from unsorted whole blood as input, sequencing yielded unpaired chains.

There are many counts of this clonotype. Individual cDNA molecules received unique molecular identifiers. TCRdb re-called the 5' RACE reads through MiXCR, storing one row per CDR3 protein. This table holds about 19,000 distinct CDR3 sequences, approximately 4% found once. Sequenced material: whole blood. The sequence was obtained from an adult who was a healthcare worker with PCR-confirmed SARS-CoV-2 infection or an uninfected control (not recorded which).

CDR3 loop: CASSYSPRTDEYEQYF. In DNA form, the CDR3 reads TGTGCCAGCAGTTACAGTCCGCGGACGGATGAATACGAGCAGTACTTC. V gene TRBV6-6 combines with J gene TRBJ2-7; D gene unclear. CDR1 and CDR2 (germline): MNHNY, SVGAGI (reference sequence). Trimming took off 2 bases at V and 4 bases at J, with 18 bases between the two ends. The CDR3 length is 16 residues.